This T cell receptor (beta chain) was obtained from a study of technical replicates of blood from four donors. The table came from immunoSEQ multiplex PCR; TCRdb's copy has only in-frame clones and leaves some out. The data contain 65,000 to 95,000 clones, roughly 98% of them seen just once; the ten biggest clones take up approximately 0.15%. The receptor comes from a human donor in good health. The sequenced sample was T cells isolated from PBMCs.

The CDR3 bases are TGTGCCAGCTCACCAGCTGCGGGGGTGACCACAGATACGCAGTATTTT. It yields the protein CASSPAAGVTTDTQYF. The chain couples TRBV18 to TRBJ2-3; 7 bases align to TRBD2. Trimming removed 2 bases from V and 2 bases from J; junction bases left unmatched: 7. CDR3 length equals 16 residues. Germline values: CDR1 KGHSH, CDR2 LQKENI.